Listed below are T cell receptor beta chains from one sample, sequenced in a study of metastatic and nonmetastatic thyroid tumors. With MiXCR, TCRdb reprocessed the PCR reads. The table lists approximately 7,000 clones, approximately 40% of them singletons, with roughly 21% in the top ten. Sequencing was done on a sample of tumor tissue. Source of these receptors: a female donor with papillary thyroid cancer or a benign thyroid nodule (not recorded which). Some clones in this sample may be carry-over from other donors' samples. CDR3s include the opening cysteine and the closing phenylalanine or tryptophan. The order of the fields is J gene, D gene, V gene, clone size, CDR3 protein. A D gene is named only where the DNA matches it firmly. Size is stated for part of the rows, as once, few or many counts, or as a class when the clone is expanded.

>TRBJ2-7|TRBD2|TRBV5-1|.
CASSLASLAGGSYEQYF
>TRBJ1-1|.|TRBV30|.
CAWRSRGGGTEAFF
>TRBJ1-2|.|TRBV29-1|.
CSVSGSLLEGYTF
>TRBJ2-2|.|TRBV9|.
CASSVDESPGELFF
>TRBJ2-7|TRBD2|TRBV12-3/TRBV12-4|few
CASILSGSHEQYF
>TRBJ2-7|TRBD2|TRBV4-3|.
CASSPLAAGGEQYF
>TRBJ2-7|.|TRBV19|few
CASSIGPQTYEQYF
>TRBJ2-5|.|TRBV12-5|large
CASVILGETQYF
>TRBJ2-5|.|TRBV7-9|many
CASSLAVMDGETQYF
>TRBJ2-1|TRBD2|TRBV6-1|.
CASSDSLAGGNEQFF
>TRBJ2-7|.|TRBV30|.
CAWRADTYEQYF
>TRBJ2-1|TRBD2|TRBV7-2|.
CASILSGTDNEQFF
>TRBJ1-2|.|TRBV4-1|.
CASSQVRRRGFTNYGYTF
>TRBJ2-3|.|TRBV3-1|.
CASSHTGLTDTQYF
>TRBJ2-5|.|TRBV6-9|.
CASSFSEEVGTQYF
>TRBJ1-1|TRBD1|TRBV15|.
CATSKQNRGITEAFF
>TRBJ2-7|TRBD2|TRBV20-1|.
CSARAGLAGAVPYEQYF
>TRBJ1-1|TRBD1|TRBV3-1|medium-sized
CASSPPPTGGAYTEAFF
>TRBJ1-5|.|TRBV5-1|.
CASSLEGNNDQPQHF
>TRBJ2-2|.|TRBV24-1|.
CATSYPRTVLAWELFF
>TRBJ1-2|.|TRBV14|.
CASSIDRNYGYTF
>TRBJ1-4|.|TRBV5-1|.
CASSSQGAPGEDEKLFF
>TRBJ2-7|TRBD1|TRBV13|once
CAGSSALTGTAYDQYF
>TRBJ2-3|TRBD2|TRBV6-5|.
CASKGLAADTQYF
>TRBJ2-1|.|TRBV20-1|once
CSARKTGSWYNEQFF
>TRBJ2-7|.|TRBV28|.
CASRPTVREQYF
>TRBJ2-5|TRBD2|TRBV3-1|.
CASSQDPGLDLQETQYF
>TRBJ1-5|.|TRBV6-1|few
CASRSNGCDHPQHF
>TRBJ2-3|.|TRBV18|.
CASSPTMSYTDTQYF
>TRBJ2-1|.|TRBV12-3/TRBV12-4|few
CASSLVLGLGYNEQFF
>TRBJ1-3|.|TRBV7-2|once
CASSTEVSGNTIYF
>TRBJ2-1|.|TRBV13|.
CASSLEGVPYNEQFF
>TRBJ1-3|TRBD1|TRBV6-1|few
CASSLDRASGNTIYF
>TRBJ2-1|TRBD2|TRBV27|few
CATGSAGGTEQFF
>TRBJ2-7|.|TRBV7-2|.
CASSLGGWGHEQYF
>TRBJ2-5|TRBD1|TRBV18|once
CASSHRGRGETQYF
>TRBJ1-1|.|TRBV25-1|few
CASSEGLNTEAFF
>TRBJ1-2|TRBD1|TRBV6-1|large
CASSDISTGSGGYTF
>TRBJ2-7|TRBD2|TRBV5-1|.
CASSSTSGAYEQYF
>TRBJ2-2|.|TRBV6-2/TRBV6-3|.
CASSYGGSVIGRKNTGELFF
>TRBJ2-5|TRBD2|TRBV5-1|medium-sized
CASSLAFLAGVGETQYF
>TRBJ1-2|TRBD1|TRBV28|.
CASSIPQGARGYTF
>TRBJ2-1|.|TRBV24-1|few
CATSDWKGTNNEQFF
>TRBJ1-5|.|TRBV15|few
CATSRDEGVGQPQHF
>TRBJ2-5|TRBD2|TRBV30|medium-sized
CAWRGEAGGPQYF
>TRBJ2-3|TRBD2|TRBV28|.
CASSSSGPSTDTQYF
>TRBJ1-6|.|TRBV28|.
CASSLQVDSYNSPLHF
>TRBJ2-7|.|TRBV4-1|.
CASSQDATVSYERYF